The rows below give T cell receptor beta chains drawn from one sample of a study of patients and donors after allogeneic stem cell transplantation. TCRdb ran MiXCR on the RT-PCR reads and lists one entry per CDR3 protein. The data show fewer than 500,000 distinct CDR3 sequences, with roughly 17% seen just once and 7.2% held by the top ten. Sample: blood, either unsorted or a sorted T cell fraction (not recorded which). The receptors come from a human donor who was either an allogeneic HSCT recipient or a stem cell or donor lymphocyte infusion donor (not recorded which). It is not recorded whose cells these are; they may come from a transplant donor. Each CDR3 is given without its conserved first and last residue.

v_call,j_call,cdr3_aa
TRBV3-1,TRBJ2-1,ASSQMSGLAGFKVQF
TRBV30,TRBJ2-1,AWRPKGGTQYNEQF
TRBV5-6,TRBJ1-2,ASSGDRGFYGYT
TRBV5-1,TRBJ2-7,ASSPDSIPYEQY
TRBV7-2,TRBJ2-1,ASTRDSWDNEQF
TRBV7-9,TRBJ2-5,ASSSFGGQETQY
TRBV4-3,TRBJ1-2,ASSQKQSNYGYT
TRBV18,TRBJ2-1,ASSPSKGPGAYNEQF
TRBV28,TRBJ2-2,ASIRDTGELF
TRBV30,TRBJ2-7,AWSDAGPYEQY
TRBV5-1,TRBJ1-1,ASSMSAANTEAF
TRBV4-2,TRBJ2-2,ASSQEVFTGELF
TRBV4-2,TRBJ1-1,ASSQDSVQQEVAF
TRBV4-1,TRBJ2-1,ASSLREAVPREQF
TRBV20-1,TRBJ2-3,SAQTSTGRTDTQY
TRBV20-1,TRBJ1-4,SARVGGKGEKLF
TRBV21-1,TRBJ1-2,ASSKMWLSGGYGYT